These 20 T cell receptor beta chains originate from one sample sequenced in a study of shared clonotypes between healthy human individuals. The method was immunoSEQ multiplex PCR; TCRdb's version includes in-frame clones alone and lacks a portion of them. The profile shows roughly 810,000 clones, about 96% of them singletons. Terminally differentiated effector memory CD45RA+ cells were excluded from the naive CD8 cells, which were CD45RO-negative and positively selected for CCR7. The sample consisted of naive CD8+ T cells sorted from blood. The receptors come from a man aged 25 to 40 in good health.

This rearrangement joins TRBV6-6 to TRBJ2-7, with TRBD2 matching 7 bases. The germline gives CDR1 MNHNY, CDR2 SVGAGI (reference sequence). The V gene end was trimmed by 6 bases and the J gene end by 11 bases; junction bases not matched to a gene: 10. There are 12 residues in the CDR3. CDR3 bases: TGTGCCAGCAGCGTTTCCGGGGGGTTGGAGTACTTC. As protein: CASSVSGGLEYF.

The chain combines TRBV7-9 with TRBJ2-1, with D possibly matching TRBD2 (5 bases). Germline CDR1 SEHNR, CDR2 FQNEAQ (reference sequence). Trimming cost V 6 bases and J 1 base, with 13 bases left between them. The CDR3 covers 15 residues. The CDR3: CASRPEGLSYNEQFF. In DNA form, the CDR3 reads TGTGCCAGCAGACCTGAGGGCTTATCCTACAATGAGCAGTTCTTC.

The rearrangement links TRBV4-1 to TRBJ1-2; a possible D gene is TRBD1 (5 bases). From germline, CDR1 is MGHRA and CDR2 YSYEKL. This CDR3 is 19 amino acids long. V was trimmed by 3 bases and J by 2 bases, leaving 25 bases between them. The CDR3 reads CASSQFVPTDSNGNYGYTF. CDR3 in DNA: TGCGCCAGCAGCCAGTTTGTCCCTACCGACAGTAACGGAAACTATGGCTACACCTTC.

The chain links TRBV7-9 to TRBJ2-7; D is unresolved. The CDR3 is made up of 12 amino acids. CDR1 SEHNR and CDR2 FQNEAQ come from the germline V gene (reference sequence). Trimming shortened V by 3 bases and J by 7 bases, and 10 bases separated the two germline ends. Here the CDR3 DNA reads TGTGCCAGCAGCTTCGTAGCCTCTGAGCAGTACTTC. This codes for CASSFVASEQYF.

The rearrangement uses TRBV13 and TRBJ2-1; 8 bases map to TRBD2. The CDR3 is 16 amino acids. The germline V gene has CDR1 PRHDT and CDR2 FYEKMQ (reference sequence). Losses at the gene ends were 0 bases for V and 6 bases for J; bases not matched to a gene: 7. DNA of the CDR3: TGTGCCAGCAGCTTAGGTATCGGGACTAGTTCCAATGAGCAGTTCTTC. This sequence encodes CASSLGIGTSSNEQFF.

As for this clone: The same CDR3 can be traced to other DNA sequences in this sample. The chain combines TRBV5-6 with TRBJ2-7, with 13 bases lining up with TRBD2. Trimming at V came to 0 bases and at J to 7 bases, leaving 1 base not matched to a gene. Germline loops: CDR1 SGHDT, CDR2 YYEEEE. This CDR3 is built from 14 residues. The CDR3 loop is CASSLVLAGGEQYF. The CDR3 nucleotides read TGTGCCAGCAGCTTGGTACTAGCGGGAGGGGAGCAGTACTTC.

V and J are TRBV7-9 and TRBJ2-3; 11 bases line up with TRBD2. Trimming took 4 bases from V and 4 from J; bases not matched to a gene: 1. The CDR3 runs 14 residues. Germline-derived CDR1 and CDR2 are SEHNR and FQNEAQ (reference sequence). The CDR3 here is CASSSGLAADTQYF. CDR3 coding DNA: TGTGCCAGCAGCTCGGGACTAGCGGCAGATACGCAGTATTTT.

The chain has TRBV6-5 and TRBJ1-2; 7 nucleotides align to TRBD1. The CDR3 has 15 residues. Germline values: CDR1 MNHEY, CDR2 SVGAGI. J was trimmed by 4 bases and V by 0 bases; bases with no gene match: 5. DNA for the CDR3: TGTGCCAGCAGTTACTCCCCGACAGGGACCTATGGCTACACCTTC. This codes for CASSYSPTGTYGYTF.

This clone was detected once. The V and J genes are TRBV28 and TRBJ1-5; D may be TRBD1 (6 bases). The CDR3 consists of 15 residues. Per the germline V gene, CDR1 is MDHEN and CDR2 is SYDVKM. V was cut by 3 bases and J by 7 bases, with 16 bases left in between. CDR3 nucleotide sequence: TGTGCCAGCAGTTTTCGCACAGGGTCTAGACAGCCCCAGCATTTT. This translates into CASSFRTGSRQPQHF.

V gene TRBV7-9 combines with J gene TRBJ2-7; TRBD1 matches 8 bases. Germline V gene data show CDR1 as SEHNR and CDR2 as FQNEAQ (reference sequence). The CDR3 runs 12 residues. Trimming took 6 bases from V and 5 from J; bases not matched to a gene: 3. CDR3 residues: CASRAGGNEQYF. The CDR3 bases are TGTGCCAGCAGAGCAGGGGGCAACGAGCAGTACTTC. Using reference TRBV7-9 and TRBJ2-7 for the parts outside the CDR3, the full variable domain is DTGVSQNPRHKITKRGQNVTFRCDPISEHNRLYWYRQTLGQGPEFLTYFQNEAQLEKSRLLSDRFSAERPKGSFSTLEIQRTEQGDSAMYLCASRAGGNEQYFGPGTRLTVT.

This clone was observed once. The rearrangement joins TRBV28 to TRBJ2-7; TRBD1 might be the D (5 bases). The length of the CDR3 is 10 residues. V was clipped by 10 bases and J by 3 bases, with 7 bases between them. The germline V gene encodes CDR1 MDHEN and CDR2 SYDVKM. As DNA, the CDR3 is TGTGCCACAGGGTTCTACGAGCAGTACTTC. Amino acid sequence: CATGFYEQYF.

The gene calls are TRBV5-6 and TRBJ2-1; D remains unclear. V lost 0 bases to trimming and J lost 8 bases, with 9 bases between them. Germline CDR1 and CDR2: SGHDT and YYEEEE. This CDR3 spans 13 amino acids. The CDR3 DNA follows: TGTGCCAGCAGCTTGGTTAGGGTCGATGAGCAGTTCTTC. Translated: CASSLVRVDEQFF.

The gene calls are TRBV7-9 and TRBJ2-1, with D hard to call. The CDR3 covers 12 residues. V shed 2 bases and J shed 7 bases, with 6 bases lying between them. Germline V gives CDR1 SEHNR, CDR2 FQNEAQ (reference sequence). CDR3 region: CASSLIMNEQFF. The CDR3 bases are TGTGCCAGCAGCTTAATAATGAATGAGCAGTTCTTC.

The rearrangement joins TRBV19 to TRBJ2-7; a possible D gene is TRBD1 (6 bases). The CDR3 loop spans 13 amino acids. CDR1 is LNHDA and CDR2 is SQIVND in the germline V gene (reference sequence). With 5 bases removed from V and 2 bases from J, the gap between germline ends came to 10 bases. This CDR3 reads CASSLQGPYEQYF. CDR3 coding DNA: TGTGCCAGTAGTCTTCAGGGGCCCTACGAGCAGTACTTC.

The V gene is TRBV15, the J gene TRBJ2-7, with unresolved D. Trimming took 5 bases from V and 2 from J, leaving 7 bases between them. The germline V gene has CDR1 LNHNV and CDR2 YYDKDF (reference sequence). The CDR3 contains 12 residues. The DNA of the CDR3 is TGTGCCACCAGCTCCCAGCCCTACGAGCAGTACTTC. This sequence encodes CATSSQPYEQYF.

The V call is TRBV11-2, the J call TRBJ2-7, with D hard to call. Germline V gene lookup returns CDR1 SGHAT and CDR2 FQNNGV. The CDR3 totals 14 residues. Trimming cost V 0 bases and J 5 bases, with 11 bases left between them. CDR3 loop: CASSLDSGGDEQYF. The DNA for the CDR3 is TGTGCCAGCAGCTTAGATTCAGGCGGTGACGAGCAGTACTTC.

CDR3 amino acids: CASSPDRVLAEAFF. The CDR3 bases are TGTGCCAGCAGTCCGGACAGGGTATTGGCTGAAGCTTTCTTT. The V call is TRBV28, the J call TRBJ1-1; 8 bases align to TRBD1. This CDR3 is built from 14 residues. Losses at the gene ends were 5 bases for V and 6 bases for J; bases not matched to a gene: 8. The germline gives CDR1 MDHEN, CDR2 SYDVKM. Using reference TRBV28 and TRBJ1-1 for the parts outside the CDR3, the full variable domain is DVKVTQSSRYLVKRTGEKVFLECVQDMDHENMFWYRQDPGLGLRLIYFSYDVKMKEKGDIPEGYSVSREKKERFSLILESASTNQTSMYLCASSPDRVLAEAFFGQGTRLTVV.

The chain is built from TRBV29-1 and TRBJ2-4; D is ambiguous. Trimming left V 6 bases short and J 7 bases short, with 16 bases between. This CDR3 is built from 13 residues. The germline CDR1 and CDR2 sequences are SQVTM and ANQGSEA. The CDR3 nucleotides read TGCAGCGTGGTTCCGTATGGCCAGAACATTCAGTACTTC. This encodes CSVVPYGQNIQYF.

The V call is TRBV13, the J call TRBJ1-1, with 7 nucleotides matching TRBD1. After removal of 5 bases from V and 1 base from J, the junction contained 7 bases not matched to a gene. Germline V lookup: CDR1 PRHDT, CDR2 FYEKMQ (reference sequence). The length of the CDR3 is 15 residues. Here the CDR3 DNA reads TGTGCCAGCAGCACCTGGACAGGCGAGAACACTGAAGCTTTCTTT. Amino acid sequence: CASSTWTGENTEAFF.

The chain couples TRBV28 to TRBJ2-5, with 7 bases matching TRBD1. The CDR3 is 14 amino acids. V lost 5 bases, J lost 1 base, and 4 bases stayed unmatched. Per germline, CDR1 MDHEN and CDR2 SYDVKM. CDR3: CASSNRDSQETQYF. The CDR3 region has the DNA TGTGCCAGCAGTAACCGGGACAGCCAAGAGACCCAGTACTTC.